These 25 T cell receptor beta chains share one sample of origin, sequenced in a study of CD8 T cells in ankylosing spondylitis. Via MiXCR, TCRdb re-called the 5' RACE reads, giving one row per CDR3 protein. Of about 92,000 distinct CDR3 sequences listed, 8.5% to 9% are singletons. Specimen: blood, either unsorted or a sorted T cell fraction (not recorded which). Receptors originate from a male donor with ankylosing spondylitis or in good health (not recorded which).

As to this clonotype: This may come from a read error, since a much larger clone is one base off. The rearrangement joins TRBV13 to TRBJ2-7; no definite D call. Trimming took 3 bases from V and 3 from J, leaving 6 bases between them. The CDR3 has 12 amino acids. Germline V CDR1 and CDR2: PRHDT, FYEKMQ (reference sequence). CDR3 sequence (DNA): TGTGCCAGCAGCTTCGAGGTCTACGAGCAGTACTTC. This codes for CASSFEVYEQYF.

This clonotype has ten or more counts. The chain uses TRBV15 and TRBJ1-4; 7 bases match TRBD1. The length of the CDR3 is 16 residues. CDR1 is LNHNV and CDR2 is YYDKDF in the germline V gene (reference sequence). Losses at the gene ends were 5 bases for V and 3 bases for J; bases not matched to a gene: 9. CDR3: CATSPQRGTANEKLFF. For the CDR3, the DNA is TGTGCCACCAGCCCCCAGAGGGGGACAGCTAATGAAAAACTGTTTTTT. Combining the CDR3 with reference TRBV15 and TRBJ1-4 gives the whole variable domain DAMVIQNPRYQVTQFGKPVTLSCSQTLNHNVMYWYQQKSSQAPKLLFHYYDKDFNNEADTPDNFQSRRPNTSFCFLDIRSPGLGDTAMYLCATSPQRGTANEKLFFGSGTQLSVL.

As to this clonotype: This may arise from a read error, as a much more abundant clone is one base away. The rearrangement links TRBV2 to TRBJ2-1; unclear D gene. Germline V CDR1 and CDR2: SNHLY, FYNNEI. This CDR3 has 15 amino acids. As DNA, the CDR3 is TGTGTCAGCACCATCAAAGGAAAATCCTACAATGAGCAGTTCTTC. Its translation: CVSTIKGKSYNEQFF.

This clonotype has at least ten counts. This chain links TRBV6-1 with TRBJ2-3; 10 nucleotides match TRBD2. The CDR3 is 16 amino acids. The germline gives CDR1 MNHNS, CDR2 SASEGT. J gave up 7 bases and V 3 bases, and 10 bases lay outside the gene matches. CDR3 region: CASSDTGTSVRNTQYF. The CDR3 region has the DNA TGTGCCAGCAGTGATACCGGGACTAGCGTTAGAAATACGCAGTATTTT.

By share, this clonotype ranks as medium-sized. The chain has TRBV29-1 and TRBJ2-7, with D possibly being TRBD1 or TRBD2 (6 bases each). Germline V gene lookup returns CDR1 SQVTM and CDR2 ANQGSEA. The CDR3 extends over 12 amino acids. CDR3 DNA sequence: TGCGTCGCGAAGGGGGGCCCCTACGAGCAGTACTTC. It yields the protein CVAKGGPYEQYF.

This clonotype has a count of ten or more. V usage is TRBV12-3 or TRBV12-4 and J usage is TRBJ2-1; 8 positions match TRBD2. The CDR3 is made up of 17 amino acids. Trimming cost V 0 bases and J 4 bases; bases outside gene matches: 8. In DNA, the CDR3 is TGTGCCAGCAGTTTAGCGAATTTAGCGGGGATTTACAATGAGCAGTTCTTC. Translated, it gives CASSLANLAGIYNEQFF.

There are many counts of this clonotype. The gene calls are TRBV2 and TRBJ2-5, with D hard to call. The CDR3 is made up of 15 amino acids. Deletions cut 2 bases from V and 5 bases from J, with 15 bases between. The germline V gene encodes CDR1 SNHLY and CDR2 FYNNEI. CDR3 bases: TGTGCCAGCAGTGAAAGGGCGGCCGTTTTGGAGACCCAGTACTTC. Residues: CASSERAAVLETQYF.

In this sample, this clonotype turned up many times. CDR3 sequence (DNA): TGTGCCAGCAGCCCGGCGGGGGGTTCAGATACGCAGTATTTT. Amino acid sequence: CASSPAGGSDTQYF. This chain links TRBV12-3 or TRBV12-4 with TRBJ2-3; TRBD2 matches 8 bases. After removal of 6 bases from V and 4 bases from J, the junction contained 6 bases not matched to a gene. The CDR3 spans 14 residues.

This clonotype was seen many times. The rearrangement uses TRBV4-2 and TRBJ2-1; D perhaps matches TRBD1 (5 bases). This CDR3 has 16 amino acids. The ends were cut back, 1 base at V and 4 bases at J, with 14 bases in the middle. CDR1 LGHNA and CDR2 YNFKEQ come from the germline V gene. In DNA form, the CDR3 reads TGTGCCAGCAGCCAAGCTGTAGCTTCAGGGTACAATGAGCAGTTCTTC. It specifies CASSQAVASGYNEQFF.

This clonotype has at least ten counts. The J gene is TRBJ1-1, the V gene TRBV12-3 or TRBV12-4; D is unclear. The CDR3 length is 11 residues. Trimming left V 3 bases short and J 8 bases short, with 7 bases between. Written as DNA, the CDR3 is TGTGCCAGCAGTTTCGGAGCCGAAGCTTTCTTT. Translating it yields CASSFGAEAFF.

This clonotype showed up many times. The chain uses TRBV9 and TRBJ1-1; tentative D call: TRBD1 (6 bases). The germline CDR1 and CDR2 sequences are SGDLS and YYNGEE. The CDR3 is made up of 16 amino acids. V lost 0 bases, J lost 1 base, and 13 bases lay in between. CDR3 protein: CASSVDLRGANTEAFF. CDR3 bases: TGTGCCAGCAGCGTAGATCTTAGGGGGGCGAACACTGAAGCTTTCTTT.

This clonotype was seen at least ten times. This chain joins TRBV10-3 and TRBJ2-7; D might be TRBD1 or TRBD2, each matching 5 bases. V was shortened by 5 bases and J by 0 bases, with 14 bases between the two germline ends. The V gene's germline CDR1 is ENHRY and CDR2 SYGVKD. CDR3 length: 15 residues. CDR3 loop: CAISTGTANSYEQYF. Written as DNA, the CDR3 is TGTGCCATCAGTACCGGGACGGCAAACTCCTACGAGCAGTACTTC.

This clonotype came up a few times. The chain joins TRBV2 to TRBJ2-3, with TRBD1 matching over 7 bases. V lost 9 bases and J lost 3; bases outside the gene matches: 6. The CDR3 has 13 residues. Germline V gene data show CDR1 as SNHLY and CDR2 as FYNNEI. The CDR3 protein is CARSGQLTDTQYF. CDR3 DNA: TGTGCCAGATCGGGACAGCTGACAGATACGCAGTATTTT.

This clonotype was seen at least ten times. The chain's CDR3 is CASSLQGIYGYTF. The CDR3 nucleotides read TGTGCCAGCAGCTTACAGGGAATCTATGGCTACACCTTC. V is TRBV13 and J is TRBJ1-2; D is perhaps TRBD1 (5 bases). Germline-derived CDR1 and CDR2 are PRHDT and FYEKMQ (reference sequence). CDR3 length equals 13 residues. The V end was cut by 2 bases, the J end by 4 bases, with 8 bases between.

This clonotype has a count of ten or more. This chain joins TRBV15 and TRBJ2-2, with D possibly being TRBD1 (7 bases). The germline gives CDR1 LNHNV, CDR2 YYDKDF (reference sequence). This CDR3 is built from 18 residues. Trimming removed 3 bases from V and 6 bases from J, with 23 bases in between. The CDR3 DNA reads TGTGCCACCAGCAGGGACCCCGGAGGGGGCGGTCATTCCGGGGAGCTGTTTTTT. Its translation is CATSRDPGGGGHSGELFF.

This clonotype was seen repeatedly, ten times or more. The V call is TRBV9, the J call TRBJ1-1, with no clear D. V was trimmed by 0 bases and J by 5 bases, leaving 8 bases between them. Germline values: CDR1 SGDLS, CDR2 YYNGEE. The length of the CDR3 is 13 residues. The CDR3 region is CASSVGGRTEAFF. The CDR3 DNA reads TGTGCCAGCAGCGTAGGGGGTAGGACTGAAGCTTTCTTT. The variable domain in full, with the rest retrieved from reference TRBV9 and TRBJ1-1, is DSGVTQTPKHLITATGQRVTLRCSPRSGDLSVYWYQQSLDQGLQFLIQYYNGEERAKGNILERFSAQQFPDLHSELNLSSLELGDSALYFCASSVGGRTEAFFGQGTRLTVV.

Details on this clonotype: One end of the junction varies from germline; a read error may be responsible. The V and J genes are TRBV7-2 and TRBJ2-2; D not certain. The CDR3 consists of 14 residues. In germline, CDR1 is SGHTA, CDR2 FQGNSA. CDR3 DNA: TGTGCCAGCAACTTAGCCGGGAACACCGGGGAGCTGTTTTTT. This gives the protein CASNLAGNTGELFF. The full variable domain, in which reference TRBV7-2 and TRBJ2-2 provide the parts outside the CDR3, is GAGVSQSPSNKVTEKGKDVELRCDPISGHTALYWYRQSLGQGLEFLIYFQGNSAPDKSGLPSDRFSAERTGGSVSTLTIQRTQQEDSAVYLCASNLAGNTGELFFGEGSRLTVL.

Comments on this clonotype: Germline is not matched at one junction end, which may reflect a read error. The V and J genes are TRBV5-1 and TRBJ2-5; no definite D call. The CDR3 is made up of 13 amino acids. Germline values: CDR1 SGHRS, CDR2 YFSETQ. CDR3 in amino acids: CASSLELQETQYF. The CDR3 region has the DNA TGCGCCAGCAGCTTGGAACTCCAAGAAACCCAGTACTTC.

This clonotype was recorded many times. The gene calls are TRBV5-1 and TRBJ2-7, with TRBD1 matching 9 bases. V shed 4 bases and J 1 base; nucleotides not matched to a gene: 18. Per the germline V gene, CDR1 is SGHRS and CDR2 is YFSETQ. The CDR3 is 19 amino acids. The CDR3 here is CASSLWTLGPGQGSYEQYF. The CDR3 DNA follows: TGCGCCAGCAGCCTGTGGACCCTTGGACCGGGACAGGGATCCTACGAGCAGTACTTC.

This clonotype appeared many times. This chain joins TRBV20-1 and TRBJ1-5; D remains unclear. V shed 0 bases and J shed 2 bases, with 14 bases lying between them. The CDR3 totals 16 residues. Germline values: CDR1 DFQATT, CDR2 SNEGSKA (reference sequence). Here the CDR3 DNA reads TGCAGTGCTAGAGAGGGCGGAGGGTTTGGCAATCAGCCCCAGCATTTT. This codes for CSAREGGGFGNQPQHF.

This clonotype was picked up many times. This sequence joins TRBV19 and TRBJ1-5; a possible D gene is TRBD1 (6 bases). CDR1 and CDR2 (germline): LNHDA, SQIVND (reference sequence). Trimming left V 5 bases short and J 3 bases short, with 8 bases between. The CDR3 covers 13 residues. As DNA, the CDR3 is TGTGCCAGTAGTGGACAGCTCAATCAGCCCCAGCATTTT. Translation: CASSGQLNQPQHF.

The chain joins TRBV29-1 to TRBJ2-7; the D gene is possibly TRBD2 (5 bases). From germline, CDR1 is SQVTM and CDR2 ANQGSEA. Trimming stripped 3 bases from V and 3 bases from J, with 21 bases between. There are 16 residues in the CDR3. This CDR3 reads CSVEPFPTGRHYEQYF. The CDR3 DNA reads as TGCAGCGTTGAGCCCTTCCCGACGGGGAGACACTACGAGCAGTACTTC.

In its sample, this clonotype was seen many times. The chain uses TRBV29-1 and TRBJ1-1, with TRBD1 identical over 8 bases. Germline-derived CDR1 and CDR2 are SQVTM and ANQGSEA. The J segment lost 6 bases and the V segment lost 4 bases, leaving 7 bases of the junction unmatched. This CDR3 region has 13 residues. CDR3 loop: CSVGQGAGSEAFF. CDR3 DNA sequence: TGCAGCGTTGGTCAGGGGGCGGGATCTGAAGCTTTCTTT.

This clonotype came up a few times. CDR3 in amino acids: CASSFQGAIGSDTEAFF. The CDR3 DNA reads as TGTGCCAGCAGTTTTCAGGGGGCGATCGGCTCGGACACTGAAGCTTTCTTT. The chain links TRBV28 to TRBJ1-1; 8 bases map to TRBD1. The CDR3 is 17 amino acids. J gave up 3 bases and V 3 bases, and 12 bases lay outside the gene matches. Per the germline V gene, CDR1 is MDHEN and CDR2 is SYDVKM.

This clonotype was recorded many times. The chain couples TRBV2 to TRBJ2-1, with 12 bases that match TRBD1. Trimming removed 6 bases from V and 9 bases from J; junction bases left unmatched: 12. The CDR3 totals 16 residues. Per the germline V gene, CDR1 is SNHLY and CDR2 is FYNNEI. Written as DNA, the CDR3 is TGTGCCAGCAGGCACCCGGGACAGGGGGCGCAGGCTGAGCAGTTCTTC. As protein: CASRHPGQGAQAEQFF. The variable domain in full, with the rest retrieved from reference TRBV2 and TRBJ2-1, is EPEVTQTPSHQVTQMGQEVILRCVPISNHLYFYWYRQILGQKVEFLVSFYNNEISEKSEIFDDQFSVERPDGSNFTLKIRSTKLEDSAMYFCASRHPGQGAQAEQFFGPGTRLTVL.